The entry below gives a single T cell receptor beta chain sequence along with its context. What this receptor recognizes is not known. The record has no base qualities; no much larger clone is one base away. The data are from a study of T-cell reconstitution after alpha-beta-depleted transplantation in children (dated by TCRdb to 2015 to 2016). About the full investigation: The study quantitatively tracked T-cell immune reconstitution after TCRalphabeta/CD19-depleted allogeneic hematopoietic cell transplantation in children using TCR repertoire profiling.

To prepare the library, PCR was applied. This sample was sequenced with an Illumina HiSeq 2500. TCR libraries were prepared with molecular barcoding, using unique molecular identifiers to normalize TCRbeta repertoire quantification. In-frame beta chains were kept once TCRdb had trimmed the public reads at Q25 with fastp and called clones with MiXCR. Duplicate CDR3 protein sequences are folded into a single record with the most common DNA and genes. Recorded for this sample are roughly 400,000 distinct CDR3 sequences; roughly 22% of them occurred a single time. 3.8% of the sample lies in the top ten. The CDR3 measures 17 amino acids from cysteine to phenylalanine. The DNA shown is the 51-base CDR3, in frame from base 1. V is reduced by 2 bases and J by 3 bases, leaving a spacing of 14 bases between them. As encoded in the germline V gene, CDR1 is MGHDK while CDR2 is SYGVNS.

The sequences come from PBMCs from the stem cell graft donor, collected from the stem cell graft. The V and J segments used are TRBV25-1 and TRBJ2-6; TRBD2 might be the D gene, on 5 matching bases. The clonotype comes from a human donor who donated a stem cell graft to a child with acute myeloid leukemia. The nucleotide sequence is given as TGTGCCAGCAGTGAAGATCGTCGAGGAGGTGGGGCCAACGTCCTGACTTTC. Its product reads: CASSEDRRGGGANVLTF.